The 17 T cell receptor beta chains listed next were all sequenced from one sample in a study of shared clonotypes between healthy human individuals. The protocol was immunoSEQ multiplex PCR, while the TCRdb copy is restricted to in-frame clones and leaves out a portion. The data contain millions of clones, 85% to 95% of them singletons. Terminally differentiated effector memory CD45RA+ cells were excluded by CCR7 positive selection of CD45RO-negative cells. Material: naive CD8+ T cells sorted from blood. These receptors all come from a man aged 18 to 29 in good health.

The table lists this clone with a count of one. This chain joins TRBV4-3 and TRBJ2-5; maybe TRBD1 (5 bases). Germline CDR1 LGHNA, CDR2 YSLEER. The CDR3 runs to 15 residues. Trimming shortened V by 2 bases and J by 5 bases, and 15 bases separated the two germline ends. CDR3 loop: CASSQYPGSGETQYF. The CDR3 DNA reads TGCGCCAGCAGCCAATATCCAGGGTCCGGGGAGACCCAGTACTTC.

This chain connects TRBV5-4 to TRBJ2-7, with D maybe TRBD1 (6 bases). The V gene lost 0 bases and the J gene lost 2 bases, with 12 bases spanning the gap. The CDR3 covers 15 residues. Germline CDR1 is SGHNT and CDR2 is YYREEE (reference sequence). The CDR3 coding sequence is TGTGCCAGCAGCTTGGAACAGGGTATTGCCTACGAGCAGTACTTC. Its protein is CASSLEQGIAYEQYF.

The rearrangement links TRBV27 to TRBJ2-7; 7 bases are a match to TRBD1. The CDR3 loop spans 15 amino acids. The ends lost 2 bases at V and 5 bases at J; junction bases unmatched: 9. Germline V CDR1 and CDR2: MNHEY, SMNVEV (reference sequence). In DNA, the CDR3 is TGTGCCAGCAGTTTAAACCCCCCACAGGGGAACGAGCAGTACTTC. It codes for CASSLNPPQGNEQYF.

CDR3 bases: TGTGCCAGCAGCTTAGTCGGGGACAGGGGCCTTGAAGCTTTCTTT. It translates to CASSLVGDRGLEAFF. The rearrangement links TRBV7-9 to TRBJ1-1; 10 nucleotides agree with TRBD1. The trim removed 1 base at V and 7 bases at J, leaving 6 bases unmatched. The CDR3 extends over 15 amino acids. The germline gives CDR1 SEHNR, CDR2 FQNEAQ (reference sequence).

The chain links TRBV4-1 to TRBJ2-1, with D possibly TRBD2 on 6 matching bases. The germline V and J ends were trimmed by 1 base and 9 bases, with 13 bases remaining between them. This CDR3 comprises 14 residues. Germline V CDR1 and CDR2: MGHRA, YSYEKL. The CDR3: CASSQAGGAVEQFF. The DNA of the CDR3 is TGCGCCAGCAGCCAAGCAGGAGGGGCAGTTGAGCAGTTCTTC.

Comment on this clone: Within the sample, other DNA sequences also encode this same CDR3. The rearrangement links TRBV19 to TRBJ2-7; 10 bases fit TRBD2. The trim removed 5 bases at V and 3 bases at J, leaving 1 base unmatched. CDR1 and CDR2 from the germline V gene are LNHDA and SQIVND (reference sequence). The CDR3 is 13 amino acids. In nucleotides, the CDR3 is TGTGCCAGTAGTCCTAGCGGGAGCTACGAGCAGTACTTC. This codes for CASSPSGSYEQYF.

CDR3 region: CASSSVQQGKSYEQYF. As DNA, the CDR3 is TGTGCCAGCAGTTCAGTACAACAGGGGAAATCCTACGAGCAGTACTTC. The chain combines TRBV28 with TRBJ2-7; 7 bases agree with TRBD1. Germline CDR1 reads MDHEN; CDR2 reads SYDVKM. J gave up 1 base and V 4 bases, and 10 bases lay outside the gene matches. This CDR3 spans 16 amino acids.

V usage is TRBV15 and J usage is TRBJ2-7; the match to TRBD1 covers 7 bases. In germline, CDR1 is LNHNV, CDR2 YYDKDF (reference sequence). CDR3 length: 16 amino acids. After removal of 3 bases from V and 3 bases from J, the junction contained 11 bases not matched to a gene. The CDR3 DNA sequence: TGTGCCACCAGCAGGGCTCCTCAGGGGGAGCACTACGAGCAGTACTTC. This translates into CATSRAPQGEHYEQYF.

The chain links TRBV7-9 to TRBJ2-5; weak D call: TRBD1 (5 bases). Germline V gene data show CDR1 as SEHNR and CDR2 as FQNEAQ (reference sequence). CDR3 length: 15 amino acids. V dropped 4 bases and J dropped 2 bases, with 14 bases sitting between them. CDR3 amino acids: CASSSPGHSQETQYF. The CDR3 DNA sequence: TGTGCCAGCAGCTCCCCCGGACATTCGCAAGAGACCCAGTACTTC.

V usage is TRBV18 and J usage is TRBJ1-1; D gene unclear. The CDR3 loop spans 18 amino acids. Trimming took off 0 bases at V and 0 bases at J, with 17 bases between the two ends. The germline CDR1 and CDR2 sequences are KGHSH and LQKENI. CDR3 protein: CASSPPSDWSYMNTEAFF. CDR3 nucleotide sequence: TGTGCCAGCTCACCACCCTCGGATTGGTCCTACATGAACACTGAAGCTTTCTTT.

V and J are TRBV4-2 and TRBJ2-3; 11 bases are a match to TRBD2. This CDR3 is built from 16 residues. Germline loops: CDR1 LGHNA, CDR2 YNFKEQ. Trimming took 4 bases from V and 4 from J; bases not matched to a gene: 7. CDR3 sequence reads: CASSPLTSGVADTQYF. In DNA form, the CDR3 reads TGTGCCAGCAGCCCCCTGACTAGCGGGGTTGCAGATACGCAGTATTTT.

To note about this clone: Other DNA sequences in the sample encode the same CDR3. The CDR3 DNA reads as TGTGCCAGCTCAGGGGGCGCCGGTCAGCCCCAGCATTTT. It is translated as CASSGGAGQPQHF. The chain joins TRBV6-5 to TRBJ1-5; the match to TRBD1 covers 8 bases. The J segment lost 6 bases and the V segment lost 8 bases, leaving 6 bases of the junction unmatched. Germline V gene lookup returns CDR1 MNHEY and CDR2 SVGAGI. The CDR3 covers 13 residues.

The gene calls are TRBV27 and TRBJ2-7; 14 bases map to TRBD2. Germline V lookup: CDR1 MNHEY, CDR2 SMNVEV (reference sequence). There are 16 residues in the CDR3. With 6 bases clipped from V and 5 bases from J, the junction kept 9 bases outside the gene matches. CDR3: CASSQRLAGGPNEQYF. The CDR3 coding sequence is TGTGCCAGCAGCCAAAGACTAGCGGGAGGGCCTAACGAGCAGTACTTC.

The chain uses TRBV9 and TRBJ2-7; 8 nucleotides match TRBD1. CDR3 size: 15 residues. Germline V gene sequence: CDR1 SGDLS, CDR2 YYNGEE. J lost 3 bases, V lost 3 bases, and 8 bases had no gene match. CDR3 protein: CASSEGPGGFYEQYF. The CDR3 nucleotides read TGTGCCAGCAGCGAGGGACCAGGGGGCTTCTACGAGCAGTACTTC.

The chain couples TRBV5-1 to TRBJ1-4; 10 positions match TRBD1. The germline gives CDR1 SGHRS, CDR2 YFSETQ. Germline trimming cut 2 bases from V and 3 bases from J; bases unmatched to any gene: 4. The CDR3 runs to 16 residues. In DNA, the CDR3 is TGCGCCAGCAGCTTCGGACAGGGGGACGCTAATGAAAAACTGTTTTTT. Encoded protein: CASSFGQGDANEKLFF.

In nucleotides, the CDR3 is TGTGCCATCAGTGAGACGGGCGGGGACCAAGAGACCCAGTACTTC. Translation gives CAISETGGDQETQYF. V usage is TRBV10-3 and J usage is TRBJ2-5, with D perhaps TRBD2 (6 bases). Germline CDR1 is ENHRY and CDR2 is SYGVKD. Trimming pared 2 bases from V and 0 bases from J, leaving 10 bases between. This CDR3 is 15 amino acids long.

This clone appeared a single time. The gene calls are TRBV7-2 and TRBJ2-7; the match to TRBD1 covers 8 bases. The CDR3 runs to 14 residues. Trimming took 1 base from V and 6 from J; bases not matched to a gene: 5. Germline V gene sequence: CDR1 SGHTA, CDR2 FQGNSA. CDR3 sequence: CASSLGTGSFEQYF. DNA of the CDR3: TGTGCCAGCAGCTTAGGGACAGGGAGTTTCGAGCAGTACTTC.